The clone carrying this T cell receptor (beta chain) is medium-sized within its sample. Antigen unknown. This specimen belongs to a study of a mutant IDH1 vaccine in newly diagnosed glioma. The wider study: Treatment recipients were 62.5% male and around 40% female, and their mean age was around 40 years. Previous care, which was radiotherapy, temozolomide, or both, most often involved both.

Repertoires were generated with immunoSEQ multiplex PCR, while TCRdb's copy carries only in-frame clones and drops some. The table shows 25,000 to 35,000 clones, with about four fifths occurring only once. Study-level points and caveats: Patients showed vaccine-induced immune responses at a rate of 80% to 95%. Top-clonotype changes in peripheral T cells seemed unrelated to pseudoprogression.

Germline V gene data show CDR1 as MRHNA and CDR2 as SNTAGT. Losses at the gene ends were 2 bases for V and 6 bases for J; bases not matched to a gene: 0. There are 14 residues in the CDR3. The sample's time point: baseline, week 1 (first vaccination visit). The sample's treatment: pre-vaccination baseline after standard-of-care therapy. The chain has TRBV6-4 and TRBJ2-1; TRBD1 matches 11 bases. This sequence was found in a man under 40 with glioma. The sample in question was PBMCs, obtained from a glioma patient treated with radiotherapy, temozolomide or both. CDR3 sequence reads: CASSDGTGGNEQFF. CDR3 DNA sequence: TGTGCCAGCAGTGACGGGACAGGGGGCAATGAGCAGTTCTTC.